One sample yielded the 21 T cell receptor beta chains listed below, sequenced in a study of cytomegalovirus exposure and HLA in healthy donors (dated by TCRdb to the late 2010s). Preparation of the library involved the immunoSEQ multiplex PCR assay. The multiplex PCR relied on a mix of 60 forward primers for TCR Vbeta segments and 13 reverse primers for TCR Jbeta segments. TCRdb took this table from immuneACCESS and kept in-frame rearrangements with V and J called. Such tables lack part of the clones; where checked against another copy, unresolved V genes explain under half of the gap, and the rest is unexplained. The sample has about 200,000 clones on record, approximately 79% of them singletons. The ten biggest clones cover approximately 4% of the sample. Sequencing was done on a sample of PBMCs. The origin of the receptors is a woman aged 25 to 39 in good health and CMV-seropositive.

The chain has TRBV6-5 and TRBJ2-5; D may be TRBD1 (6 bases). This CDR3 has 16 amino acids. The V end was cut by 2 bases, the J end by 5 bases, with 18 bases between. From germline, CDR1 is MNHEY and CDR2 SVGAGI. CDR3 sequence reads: CASSYDKGHLEETQYF. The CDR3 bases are TGTGCCAGCAGTTACGACAAGGGACACCTTGAGGAGACCCAGTACTTC.

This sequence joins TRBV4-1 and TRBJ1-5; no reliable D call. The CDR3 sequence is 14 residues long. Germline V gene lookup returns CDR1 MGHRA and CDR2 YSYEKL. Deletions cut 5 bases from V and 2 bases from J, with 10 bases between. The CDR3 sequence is CASSTFLGNQPQHF. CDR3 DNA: TGCGCCAGCAGCACATTCTTGGGCAATCAGCCCCAGCATTTT.

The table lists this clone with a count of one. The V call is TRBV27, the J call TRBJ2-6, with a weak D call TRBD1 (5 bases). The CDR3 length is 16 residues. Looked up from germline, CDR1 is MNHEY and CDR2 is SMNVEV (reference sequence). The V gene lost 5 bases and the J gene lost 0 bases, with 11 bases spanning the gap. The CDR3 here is CASSPRQSSGANVLTF. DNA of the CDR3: TGTGCCAGCAGTCCAAGACAGTCCTCTGGGGCCAACGTCCTGACTTTC.

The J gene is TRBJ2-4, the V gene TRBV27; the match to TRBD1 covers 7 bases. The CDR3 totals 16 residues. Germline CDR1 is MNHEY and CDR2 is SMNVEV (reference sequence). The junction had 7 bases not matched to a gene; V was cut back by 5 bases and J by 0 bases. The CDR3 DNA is TGTGCCAGCAGTCCCGACAGGGTACTAGCCAAAAACATTCAGTACTTC. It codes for CASSPDRVLAKNIQYF.

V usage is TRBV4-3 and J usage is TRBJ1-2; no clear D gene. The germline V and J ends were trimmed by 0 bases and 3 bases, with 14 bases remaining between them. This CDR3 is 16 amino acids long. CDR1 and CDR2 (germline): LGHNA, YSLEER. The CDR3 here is CASSQDRGGYYYGYTF. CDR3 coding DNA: TGCGCCAGCAGCCAAGATCGGGGAGGTTACTACTATGGCTACACCTTC.

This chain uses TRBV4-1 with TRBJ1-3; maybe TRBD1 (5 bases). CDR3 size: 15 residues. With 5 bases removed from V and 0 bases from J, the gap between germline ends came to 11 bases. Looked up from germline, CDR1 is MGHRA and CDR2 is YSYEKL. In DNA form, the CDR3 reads TGCGCCAGCAGCTCCTCGGGGGGCTCTGGAAACACCATATATTTT. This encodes CASSSSGGSGNTIYF.

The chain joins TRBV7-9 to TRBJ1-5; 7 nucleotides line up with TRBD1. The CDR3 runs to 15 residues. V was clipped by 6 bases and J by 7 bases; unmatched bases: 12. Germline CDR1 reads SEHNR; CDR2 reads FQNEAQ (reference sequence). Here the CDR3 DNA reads TGTGCCAGCAGATTCGGGACAGAGCCATGGCAGCCCCAGCATTTT. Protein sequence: CASRFGTEPWQPQHF.

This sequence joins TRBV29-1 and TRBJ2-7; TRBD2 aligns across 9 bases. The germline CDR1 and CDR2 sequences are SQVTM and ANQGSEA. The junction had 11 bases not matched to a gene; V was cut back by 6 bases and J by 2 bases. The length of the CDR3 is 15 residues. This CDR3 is CSVTGLAGLTYEQYF. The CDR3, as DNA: TGCAGCGTGACGGGTCTAGCGGGGTTAACCTACGAGCAGTACTTC.

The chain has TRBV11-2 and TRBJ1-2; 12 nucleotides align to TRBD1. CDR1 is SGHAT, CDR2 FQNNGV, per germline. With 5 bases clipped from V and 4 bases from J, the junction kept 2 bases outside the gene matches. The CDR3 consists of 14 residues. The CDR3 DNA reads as TGTGCCAGCAGCCGGGACAGGGGGCCCTATGGCTACACCTTC. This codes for CASSRDRGPYGYTF. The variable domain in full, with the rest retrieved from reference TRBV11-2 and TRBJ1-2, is EAGVAQSPRYKIIEKRQSVAFWCNPISGHATLYWYQQILGQGPKLLIQFQNNGVVDDSQLPKDRFSAERLKGVDSTLKIQPAKLEDSAVYLCASSRDRGPYGYTFGSGTRLTVV.

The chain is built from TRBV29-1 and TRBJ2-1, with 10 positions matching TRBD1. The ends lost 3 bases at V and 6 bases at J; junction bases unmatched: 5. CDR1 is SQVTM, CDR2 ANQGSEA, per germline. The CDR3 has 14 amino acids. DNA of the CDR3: TGCAGCGTTGATAGGTGGGACAGGGGCAATGAGCAGTTCTTC. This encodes CSVDRWDRGNEQFF.

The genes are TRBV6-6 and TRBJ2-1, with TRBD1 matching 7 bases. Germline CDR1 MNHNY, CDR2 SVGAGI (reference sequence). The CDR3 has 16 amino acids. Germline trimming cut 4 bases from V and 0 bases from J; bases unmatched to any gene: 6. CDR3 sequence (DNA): TGTGCCAGCAGTTGGACAGGCCCGAGCTCCTACAATGAGCAGTTCTTC. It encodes CASSWTGPSSYNEQFF.

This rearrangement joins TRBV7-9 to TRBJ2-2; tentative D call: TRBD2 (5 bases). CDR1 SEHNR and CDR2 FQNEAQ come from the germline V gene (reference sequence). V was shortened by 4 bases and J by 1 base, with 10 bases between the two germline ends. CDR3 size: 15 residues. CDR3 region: CASSSFTRNTGELFF. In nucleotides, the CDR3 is TGTGCCAGCAGCTCCTTCACTAGGAACACCGGGGAGCTGTTTTTT.

The CDR3, as DNA: TGTGCCAGTAGTATTGAGAACAGGGGGATCGATCAGCCCCAGCATTTT. This gives the protein CASSIENRGIDQPQHF. This rearrangement joins TRBV19 to TRBJ1-5; 8 bases match TRBD1. Germline lookup yields CDR1 LNHDA and CDR2 SQIVND (reference sequence). Germline trimming cut 3 bases from V and 5 bases from J; bases unmatched to any gene: 9. This CDR3 has 16 amino acids.

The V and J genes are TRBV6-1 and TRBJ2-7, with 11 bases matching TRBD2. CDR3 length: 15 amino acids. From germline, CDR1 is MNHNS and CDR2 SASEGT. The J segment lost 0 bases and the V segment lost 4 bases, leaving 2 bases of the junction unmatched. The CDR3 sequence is CASSGLAGSSYEQYF. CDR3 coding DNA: TGTGCCAGCAGTGGACTAGCGGGGAGCTCCTACGAGCAGTACTTC.

The CDR3 is CASRRLASNTGELFF. The CDR3 DNA is TGTGCCAGCAGGAGACTAGCGTCGAACACCGGGGAGCTGTTTTTT. This rearrangement joins TRBV2 to TRBJ2-2; 8 nucleotides agree with TRBD2. Germline V CDR1 and CDR2: SNHLY, FYNNEI. This CDR3 contains 15 residues. Trimming removed 6 bases from V and 0 bases from J; junction bases left unmatched: 3.

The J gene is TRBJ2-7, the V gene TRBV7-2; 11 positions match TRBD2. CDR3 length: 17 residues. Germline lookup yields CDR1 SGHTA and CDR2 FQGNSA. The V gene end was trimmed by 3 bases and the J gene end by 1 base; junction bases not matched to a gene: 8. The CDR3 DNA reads TGTGCCAGCAGCTTTCTAGCGGGGGGCGGGAGGTCCTACGAGCAGTACTTC. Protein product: CASSFLAGGGRSYEQYF.

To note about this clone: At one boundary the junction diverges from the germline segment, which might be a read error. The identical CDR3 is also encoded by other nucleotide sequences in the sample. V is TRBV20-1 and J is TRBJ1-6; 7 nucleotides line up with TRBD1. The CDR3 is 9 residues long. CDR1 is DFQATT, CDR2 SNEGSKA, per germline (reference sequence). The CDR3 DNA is TGTTCAGGGGGTTCACCCCTCCACTTT. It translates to CSGGSPLHF.

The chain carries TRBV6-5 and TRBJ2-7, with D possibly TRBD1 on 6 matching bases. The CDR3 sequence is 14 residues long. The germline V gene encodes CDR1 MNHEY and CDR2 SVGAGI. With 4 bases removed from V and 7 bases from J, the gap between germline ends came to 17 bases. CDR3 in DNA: TGTGCCAGCAGTTCCCACAGGGACGATGGAGAGCAGTACTTC. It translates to CASSSHRDDGEQYF.

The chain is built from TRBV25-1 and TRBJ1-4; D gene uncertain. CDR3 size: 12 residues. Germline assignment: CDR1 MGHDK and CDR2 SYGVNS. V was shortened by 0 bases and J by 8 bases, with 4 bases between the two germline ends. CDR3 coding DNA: TGTGCCAGCAGTGAATATGAGGAAAAACTGTTTTTT. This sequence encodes CASSEYEEKLFF.

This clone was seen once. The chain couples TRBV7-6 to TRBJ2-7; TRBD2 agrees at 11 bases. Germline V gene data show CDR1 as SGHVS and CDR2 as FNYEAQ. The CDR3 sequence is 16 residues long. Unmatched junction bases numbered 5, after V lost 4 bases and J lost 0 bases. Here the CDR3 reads CASSSRLAGGSYEQYF. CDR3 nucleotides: TGTGCCAGCAGCTCCCGTCTAGCGGGGGGCTCCTACGAGCAGTACTTC.

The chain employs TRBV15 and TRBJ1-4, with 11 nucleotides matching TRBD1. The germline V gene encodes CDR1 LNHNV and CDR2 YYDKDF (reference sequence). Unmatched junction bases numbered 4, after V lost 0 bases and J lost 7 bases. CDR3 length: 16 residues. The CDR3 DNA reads TGTGCCACCAGCAGAGATCGGACAGGGGGCTTTGAAAAACTGTTTTTT. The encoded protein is CATSRDRTGGFEKLFF.